The clone carrying this T cell receptor beta chain occurred many times. Antigen unknown. The source of the sample is a study of T-cell memory formation after mild COVID-19. Study background: Largely donor-specific sequence clusters came from a couple of donors.

The 5'RACE method, run with constant-segment primers, produced TCR alpha and TCR beta cDNA libraries (carrying sample barcodes and UMIs). Using its own MiXCR run on the 5' RACE reads, TCRdb lists one record per CDR3 protein. The sample shows roughly 180,000 distinct CDR3 sequences, approximately 10% of them seen only once. Study-level results: Clones contracting day 15 to 85 were balanced CD4/CD8; later expanders leaned CD4+.

CDR1 and CDR2 (germline): LGHNA, YSLEER. V was clipped by 2 bases and J by 5 bases, with 19 bases between them. The CDR3 extends over 17 amino acids. Material for sequencing was PBMCs or a T cell subset sorted from them (not recorded which). The chain is built from TRBV4-3 and TRBJ2-4; either TRBD1 or TRBD2 may fit D (5 bases each). The TCR comes from a man between 18 and 35 years old who had mild COVID-19 (a few samples of this study predate the infection). Cell type and time point are not known. The CDR3 coding sequence is TGCGCCAGCAGCCAAAATGTCCCCGGGACGGCTGAAAACATTCAGTACTTC. As protein: CASSQNVPGTAENIQYF.